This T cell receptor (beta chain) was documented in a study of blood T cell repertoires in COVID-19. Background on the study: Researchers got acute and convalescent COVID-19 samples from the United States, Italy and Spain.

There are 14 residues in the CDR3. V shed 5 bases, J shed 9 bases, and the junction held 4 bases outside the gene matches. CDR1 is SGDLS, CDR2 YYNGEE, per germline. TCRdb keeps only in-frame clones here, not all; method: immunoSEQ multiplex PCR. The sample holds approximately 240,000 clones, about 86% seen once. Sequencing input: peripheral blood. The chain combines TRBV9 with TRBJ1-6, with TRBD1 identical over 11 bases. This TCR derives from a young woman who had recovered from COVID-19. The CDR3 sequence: CASRGQGGISPLHF. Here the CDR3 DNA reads TGTGCCAGCAGGGGACAGGGGGGGATTTCACCCCTCCACTTT.